Following are 10 T cell receptor beta chains from one sample sequenced in a study of blood T cell repertoires in COVID-19. The table came from immunoSEQ multiplex PCR; TCRdb's copy has only in-frame clones and leaves some out. This sample has approximately 74,000 clones, with roughly 90% found just once. Sequencing used peripheral blood. The origin of the receptors is a woman in her fifties or sixties with active COVID-19.

J is TRBJ2-1 and V is TRBV7-9, with unresolved D. From germline, CDR1 is SEHNR and CDR2 FQNEAQ (reference sequence). V lost 4 bases and J 7 bases, leaving 8 bases between the germline ends. CDR3 length: 12 residues. This chain's CDR3 is CASSYDGNEQFF. The CDR3 DNA follows: TGTGCCAGCAGCTATGACGGGAATGAGCAGTTCTTC.

This chain connects TRBV9 to TRBJ2-3, with TRBD1 matching over 9 bases. Germline-derived CDR1 and CDR2 are SGDLS and YYNGEE. The trim removed 4 bases at V and 1 base at J, leaving 7 bases unmatched. The CDR3 length is 16 residues. DNA of the CDR3: TGTGCCAGCAGCCCAAACAGGGGGCAGGGCACAGATACGCAGTATTTT. Its translation is CASSPNRGQGTDTQYF.

The chain combines TRBV5-6 with TRBJ2-3, with 11 bases that match TRBD2. CDR1 is SGHDT, CDR2 YYEEEE, per germline. V lost 4 bases to trimming and J lost 5 bases; unmatched junction nucleotides: 3. The CDR3 covers 14 residues. DNA for the CDR3: TGTGCCAGCAGCATGGGGACTAGCGGAGATACGCAGTATTTT. Protein: CASSMGTSGDTQYF.

The chain has TRBV20-1 and TRBJ1-2; D gene ambiguous. The length of the CDR3 is 11 residues. The V end lost 8 bases, the J end lost 4 bases, and 11 bases lay between the germline ends. Germline loops: CDR1 DFQATT, CDR2 SNEGSKA (reference sequence). CDR3 nucleotide sequence: TGCAGTTACCGGGTCACCTATGGCTACACCTTC. It codes for CSYRVTYGYTF.

The rearrangement joins TRBV28 to TRBJ2-2; D is perhaps TRBD2 (5 bases). The germline CDR1 and CDR2 sequences are MDHEN and SYDVKM. This CDR3 comprises 12 residues. V lost 7 bases to trimming and J lost 5 bases, with 8 bases between them. CDR3 nucleotide sequence: TGTGCCAGCAAAGTAGCGACCGGGGAGCTGTTTTTT. Translating gives CASKVATGELFF.

In this sample, this clone turned up a few times. This chain connects TRBV6-5 to TRBJ1-2; 8 nucleotides agree with TRBD1. Germline lookup yields CDR1 MNHEY and CDR2 SVGAGI. The CDR3 covers 15 residues. V lost 5 bases and J lost 8; bases outside the gene matches: 13. CDR3 coding DNA: TGTGCCAGCAGTCCCAGACCAGGGGGCCTGAGGGGCTACACCTTC. Translated: CASSPRPGGLRGYTF.

V is TRBV18 and J is TRBJ2-6; D is perhaps TRBD2 (6 bases). Trimming stripped 1 base from V and 0 bases from J, with 13 bases between. Germline CDR1 KGHSH, CDR2 LQKENI. The CDR3 runs to 18 residues. The CDR3 loop reads CASSPLGGGSSGANVLTF. DNA of the CDR3: TGTGCCAGCTCACCACTCGGGGGAGGAAGCTCTGGGGCCAACGTCCTGACTTTC. Complete variable domain (other parts from reference TRBV18 and TRBJ2-6): NAGVMQNPRHLVRRRGQEARLRCSPMKGHSHVYWYRQLPEEGLKFMVYLQKENIIDESGMPKERFSAEFPKEGPSILRIQQVVRGDSAAYFCASSPLGGGSSGANVLTFGAGSRLTVL.

CDR3 bases: TGTGCCAGCAGAGCGGGACTAGATAACGAGCAGTACTTC. This gives the protein CASRAGLDNEQYF. V gene TRBV7-6 combines with J gene TRBJ2-7, with 8 bases matching TRBD2. The CDR3 has 13 amino acids. The V gene's germline CDR1 is SGHVS and CDR2 FNYEAQ. Trimming cost V 6 bases and J 5 bases; bases outside gene matches: 6.

The V gene is TRBV6-2 or TRBV6-3, the J gene TRBJ2-6, with D tentatively TRBD1 (6 bases). CDR3 length equals 17 residues. Trimming cost V 5 bases and J 0 bases, with 14 bases left between them. Germline values: CDR1 MNHEY, CDR2 SVGEGT. The CDR3 spells CASSHRQVLSGANVLTF. The CDR3 nucleotides read TGTGCCAGCAGTCATAGACAGGTTCTCTCTGGGGCCAACGTCCTGACTTTC.

The chain has TRBV29-1 and TRBJ2-7; perhaps TRBD1 as D (6 bases). CDR1 and CDR2 (germline): SQVTM, ANQGSEA. Trimming stripped 5 bases from V and 4 bases from J, with 12 bases between. This CDR3 is 12 amino acids long. The DNA of the CDR3 is TGCAGCGTTTCAGGGGCGGGTTACGAGCAGTACTTC. Residues: CSVSGAGYEQYF.